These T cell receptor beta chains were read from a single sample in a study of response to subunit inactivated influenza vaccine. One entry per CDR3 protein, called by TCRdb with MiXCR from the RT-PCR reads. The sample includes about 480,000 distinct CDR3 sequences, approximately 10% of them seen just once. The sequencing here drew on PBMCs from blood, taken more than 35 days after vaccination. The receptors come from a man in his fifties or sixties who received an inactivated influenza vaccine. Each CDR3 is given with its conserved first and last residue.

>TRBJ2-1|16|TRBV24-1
CATSDRLAGGYNEQFF
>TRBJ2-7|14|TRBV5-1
CASSLAGDLYEQYF
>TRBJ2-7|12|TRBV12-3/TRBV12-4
CASSVAGDEQYF
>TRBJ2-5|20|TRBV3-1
CASSPLLWDPGTEAQETQYF
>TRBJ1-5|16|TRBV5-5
CASSALGGDSNQPQHF
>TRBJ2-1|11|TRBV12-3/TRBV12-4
CASSLRDFGVF
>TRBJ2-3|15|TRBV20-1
CSATRTSGNTDTQYF
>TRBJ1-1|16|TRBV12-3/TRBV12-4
CASSTTSGVMNTEAFF
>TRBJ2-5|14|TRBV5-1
CASSLKGREETQYF
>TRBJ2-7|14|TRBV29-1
CSVDPAASGGKQYF
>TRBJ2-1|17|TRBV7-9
CASSLDSPLAVYNEQFF
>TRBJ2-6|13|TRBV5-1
CASNPAGANVLTF
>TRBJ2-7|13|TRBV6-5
CASSYSDYGEQYF
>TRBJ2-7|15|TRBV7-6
CASSLEGTTYERQYF
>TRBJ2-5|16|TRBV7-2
CASSLWSGGGQETQYF
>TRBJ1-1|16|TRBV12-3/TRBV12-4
CASSYTLGKWNTEAFF
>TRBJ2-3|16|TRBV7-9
CASSFRAGAGTDTQYF
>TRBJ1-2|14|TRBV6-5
CASSLLDRAFGYTF
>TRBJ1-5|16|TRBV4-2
CASSQETGGNNQPQHF
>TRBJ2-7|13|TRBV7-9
CASSLQTSYEQYF
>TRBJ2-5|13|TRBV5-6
CASSAAQGETQYF
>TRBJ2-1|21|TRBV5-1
CASSTKTGGAPTSGGAYEQFF
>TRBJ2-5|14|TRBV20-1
CSAPFSGGFETQYF
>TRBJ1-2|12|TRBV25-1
CASTGTNYGYTF
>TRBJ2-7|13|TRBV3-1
CASSRDRGHEQYF
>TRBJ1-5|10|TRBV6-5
CASSRELKHF
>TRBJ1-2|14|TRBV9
CASSVESAGGGYTF
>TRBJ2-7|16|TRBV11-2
CASSLRGALRHNEQYF
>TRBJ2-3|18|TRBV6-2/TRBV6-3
CASNNDHGLAGGGDTQYF
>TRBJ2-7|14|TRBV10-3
CAISEFGSSYEQYF
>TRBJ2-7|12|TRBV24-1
CATSGATYEQYF
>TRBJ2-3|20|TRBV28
CASSLTPGLAGGEYTDTQYF
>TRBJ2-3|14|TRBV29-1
CSVTTLKSTDTQYF
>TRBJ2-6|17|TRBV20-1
CSARGGRGISGANVLTF
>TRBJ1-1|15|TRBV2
CASRNQGSGGTEAFF
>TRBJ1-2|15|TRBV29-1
CSASGQETTNYGYTF
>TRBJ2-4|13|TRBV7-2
CASLDGPGDIQYF
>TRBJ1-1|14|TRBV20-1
CSARGRQKNTEAFF
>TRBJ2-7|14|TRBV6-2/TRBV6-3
CTSRIRTGYHEQYF
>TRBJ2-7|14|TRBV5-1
CASSLAKGGYEQYF